This T cell receptor beta chain was sequenced in a study of long-term antiretroviral therapy in people with HIV. Study results and limitations: Increased diversity was seen after ART, yet it remained lower than in transplant donor controls. Spans of CDR3 length were tighter for HIV repertoires than for controls.

On this clone: What it recognizes is unknown.

Sequencing relied on immunoSEQ assay v3.0, run at survey level. The assay was immunoSEQ multiplex PCR, and TCRdb's table has in-frame clones only and misses some. The sample records roughly 25,000 clones, roughly 84% being singletons. The CDR3 sequence is 19 residues long. The V segment lost 3 bases and the J segment 0 bases; nucleotides outside the gene matches: 9. Per the germline V gene, CDR1 is SGHTA and CDR2 is FQGNSA. The samples comprised roughly 1-11 million cryopreserved PBMC ahead of DNA extraction. The sample consisted of unsorted PBMCs, taken 3 years after starting antiretroviral therapy. The chain employs TRBV7-2 and TRBJ2-1; 12 bases are a match to TRBD2. The TCR comes from a man aged 50 to 60 with HIV. CDR3 amino acids: CASSLWLAGGPRSYNEQFF. CDR3 DNA: TGTGCCAGCAGCTTGTGGCTAGCGGGAGGGCCTCGCTCCTACAATGAGCAGTTCTTC.